The subject of this entry is one T cell receptor (beta chain). Its antigen remains unidentified. CDR3 length: 15 amino acids. Unmatched junction bases numbered 5, after V lost 1 base and J lost 3 bases. Germline V gene data show CDR1 as SGHVS and CDR2 as FQNEAQ. This record comes from a study of shared clonotypes between healthy human individuals. Study in general: Each donor's CD4 naive and CD4 memory cells filled three plates apiece, CD8 naive two, and CD8 memory one.

Here immunoSEQ multiplex PCR was the method, and the copy in TCRdb shows in-frame clones only, minus some. This table holds around 2.1 million clones, 95% found once. Study outcomes and limitations: Around 5.4% of naive CD4 clonotypes were common to a handful of donors.

Among the donors, all were Caucasian adults who lived in Nashville, Tennessee. A split of CD4+ cells into CD45RA+ naive and CD45RA-negative memory subsets was performed. V usage is TRBV7-8 and J usage is TRBJ2-7; 8 bases align to TRBD1. What was sequenced was naive CD4+ T cells sorted from blood. Indicated subset: CD45RA+ positively selected. This receptor was obtained from a man aged 18 to 30 in good health. Here the CDR3 reads CASSLVEDRDYEQYF. CDR3 DNA: TGTGCCAGCAGCTTAGTGGAGGACAGGGACTACGAGCAGTACTTC.